Described below is a single T cell receptor (beta chain) sequence and its context. This clone came up once. What this receptor recognizes is not known. Within one base of it there is no much larger clone, and no base qualities were kept. The sample's time point label, decoded: baseline before first vaccination. Samples from vaccinated people were obtained from the UK trials COV001 and COV002, which included a single-blind randomized controlled phase 2/3 trial of AZD1222 (ChAdOx1 nCoV-19) in healthy adults. For TCRbeta chain sequencing, PBMC samples from trial participants were taken at day 0 and at day 28 after the second dose. From cysteine to phenylalanine, the CDR3 is 15 amino acids long. The entry retains the CDR3 DNA only, 45 bases that are in frame from base 1. V is trimmed back by 7 bases and J by 3 bases, and the junction contains 8 bases that no gene match accounts for. Looking up the germline V gene yields CDR1 MGHRA and CDR2 YSYEKL.

This sample was included in a study of T cell responses to AZD1222 COVID-19 vaccine (dated by TCRdb to the early 2020s). Regarding the research as a whole: AZD1222 recipients with second doses at about 4 weeks or about 12 weeks were pooled, because spike-specific TCR depth and breadth did not differ between schedules. A total of 230 to 250 trial participants underwent TCR sequencing, of whom 207 received two doses of AZD1222 and approximately 25 received two doses of the MenACWY control vaccine. Trial participants were enrolled into age subgroups of 18-55, 56-69 and 70-plus years, which contained approximately 150, 28 and 58 TCR-sequenced participants, respectively.

The CDR3 regions of human TCRbeta chains were subjected to immunosequencing. The paper's data handling went like this. TCRs in the repertoires were matched against a reference library of SARS-CoV-2-specific TCRs that had been generated with the MIRA antigen-specificity platform. Breadth was defined as the fraction of unique TCRs that were SARS-CoV-2-associated. Depth was defined as the fraction of total T cells that were SARS-CoV-2-associated. Using the MIRA data, each spike-specific TCR was mapped to the spike region that the TCR reacts to and placed in a CD4 or CD8 class. Log10-transformed breadth and depth values were compared by one-way ANOVA with Sidak's multiple comparisons tests. TCRdb holds this immuneACCESS table with in-frame rearrangements only. Some clones are missing; in checked studies, unresolved V genes explain under half, and the rest has no known cause. V and J calls and clone size are as listed in that table; D and trimming were resolved from the DNA. The sample table holds about 53,000 clones, of which roughly 80% were seen once. The ten largest clones capture roughly 27% of the sample.

Results and caveats for the whole study, not just this receptor: In the small 56-69-year group, the increase in depth fell short of significance, most likely because of low power. Reportedly, close to half of the unique spike-specific TCRs recognized epitopes lying outside the regions that are mutated in the B.1.351 and B.1.1.7 variants. A significant rise in spike-specific TCR breadth and depth was observed after two AZD1222 doses relative to day 0 and relative to MenACWY recipients. CD4 TCRs associated with the vaccine covered the entire spike protein, and the dominant responses were in regions 160-218 and 743-854. Participants were mostly white British and included more females than males, and it was suggested by the authors that clonal diversity may have been underestimated. Because no day 14 peak-response samples were available, repertoires were characterized only after the peak T cell response. Conclusions about previously exposed vaccinees are limited because only six or seven AZD1222 recipients were SARS-CoV-2 seropositive at baseline.

This sample comprised peripheral blood, obtained on day 0 of AZD1222 vaccination. This receptor chain uses TRBV4-1 and TRBJ1-4, and 7 junctional nucleotides match TRBD1. The sequence was collected from an adult in good health. The CDR3 has the sequence CASTDRAVSNEKLFF. The sequence in DNA is TGCGCCAGCACCGACAGGGCTGTTTCTAATGAAAAACTGTTTTTT.